This T cell receptor (beta chain) was documented in a study of metastatic and nonmetastatic thyroid tumors. There were no patients who had received any treatment before thyroid surgery. Using MiXCR, TCRdb re-called clones from the PCR reads. The table lists 18,000 or so clones, 20% to 25% of them singletons. The CDR3 is 14 residues long. Trimming cost V 4 bases and J 2 bases, with 12 bases left between them. CDR1 is LGHDT, CDR2 YNNKEL, per germline (reference sequence). The sequence came from a female donor with papillary thyroid cancer or a benign thyroid nodule (not recorded which). Some clones in this sample may be carry-over from other donors' samples. V is TRBV3-1 and J is TRBJ2-7; D might be TRBD2 (6 bases). The source material was tumor tissue. The CDR3 DNA sequence: TGTGCCAGCAGCCGCTGGGGCGGGACCTACGAGCAGTACTTC. Its translation is CASSRWGGTYEQYF.